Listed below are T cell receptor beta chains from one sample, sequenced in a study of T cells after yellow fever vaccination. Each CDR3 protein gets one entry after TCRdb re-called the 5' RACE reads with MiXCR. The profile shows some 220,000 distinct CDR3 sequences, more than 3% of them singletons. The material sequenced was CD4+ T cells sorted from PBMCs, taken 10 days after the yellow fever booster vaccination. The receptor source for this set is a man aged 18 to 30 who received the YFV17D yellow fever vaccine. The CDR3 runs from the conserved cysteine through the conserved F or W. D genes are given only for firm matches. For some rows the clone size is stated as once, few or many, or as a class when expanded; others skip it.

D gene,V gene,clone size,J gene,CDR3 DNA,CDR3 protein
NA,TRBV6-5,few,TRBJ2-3,TGTGCCAGTAAGAGCACAGATACGCAGTATTTT,CASKSTDTQYF
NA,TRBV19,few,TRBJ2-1,TGTGCCAGTAGTATAGTTGGGGCAGGGTTGAGAAGTGAGCAGTTCTTC,CASSIVGAGLRSEQFF
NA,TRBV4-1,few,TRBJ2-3,TGCGCCAGCAGCCAACCTAAAGTCGGGGCCTTCACAGATACGCAGTATTTT,CASSQPKVGAFTDTQYF
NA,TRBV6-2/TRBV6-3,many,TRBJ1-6,TGTGCCAGCAGAGCCCGGGACCATAAGGGGGATTCACCCCTCCACTTT,CASRARDHKGDSPLHF
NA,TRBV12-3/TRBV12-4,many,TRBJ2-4,TGTGCCAGCAGTTTGGCAGGGGCAGACATTCAGTACTTC,CASSLAGADIQYF
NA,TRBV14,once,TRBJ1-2,TGTGCCAGCAGCCAGAACCGGGACTATGGCTACACCTTC,CASSQNRDYGYTF
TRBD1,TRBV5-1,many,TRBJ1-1,TGCGCCAGCGACGCGGGACAGGGTACTGAAGCTTTCTTT,CASDAGQGTEAFF
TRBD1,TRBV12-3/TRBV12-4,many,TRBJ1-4,TGTGCCAGCTCCCGGGACAGTAATGAAAAACTGTTTTTT,CASSRDSNEKLFF
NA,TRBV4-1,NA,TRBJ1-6,TGCGCCAGCAGCCGCTTCCGAGCGGGATCTTATAATTCACCCCTCCACTTT,CASSRFRAGSYNSPLHF
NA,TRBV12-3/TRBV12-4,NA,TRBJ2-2,TGTGCCTCTAACGCCCGGGCTGACACCGGGGAGCTGTTTTTT,CASNARADTGELFF
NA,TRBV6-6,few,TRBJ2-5,TGTGCCATCGGACGGGGGCAAGAGACCCAGTACTTC,CAIGRGQETQYF
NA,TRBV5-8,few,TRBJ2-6,TGTGCCAGCAGCTTGTGGGGCATCTCTGGGGCCAACGTCCTGACTTTC,CASSLWGISGANVLTF
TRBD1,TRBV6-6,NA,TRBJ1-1,TGTGCCAGCAGCCCGACAGGGGGCATGGGCACTGAAGCTTTCTTT,CASSPTGGMGTEAFF